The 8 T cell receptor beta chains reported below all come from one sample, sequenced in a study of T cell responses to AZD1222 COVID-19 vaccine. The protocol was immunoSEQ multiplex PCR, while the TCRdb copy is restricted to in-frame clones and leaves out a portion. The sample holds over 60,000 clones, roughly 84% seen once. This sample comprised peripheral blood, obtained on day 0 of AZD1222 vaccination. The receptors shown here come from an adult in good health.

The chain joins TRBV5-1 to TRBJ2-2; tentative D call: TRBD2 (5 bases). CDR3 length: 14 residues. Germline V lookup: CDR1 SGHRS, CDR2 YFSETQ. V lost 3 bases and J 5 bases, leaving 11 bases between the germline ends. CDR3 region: CASSYARVTGELFF. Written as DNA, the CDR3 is TGCGCCAGCAGCTACGCGCGGGTTACCGGGGAGCTGTTTTTT.

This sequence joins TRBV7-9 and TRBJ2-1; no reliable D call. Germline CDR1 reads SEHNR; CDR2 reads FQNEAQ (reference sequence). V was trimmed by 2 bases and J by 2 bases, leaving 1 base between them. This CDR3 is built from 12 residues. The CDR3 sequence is CASSLTYNEQFF. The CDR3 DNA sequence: TGTGCCAGCAGCTTAACCTACAATGAGCAGTTCTTC.

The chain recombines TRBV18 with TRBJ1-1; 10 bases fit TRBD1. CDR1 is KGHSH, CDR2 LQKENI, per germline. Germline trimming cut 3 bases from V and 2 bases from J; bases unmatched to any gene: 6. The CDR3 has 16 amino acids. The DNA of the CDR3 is TGTGCCAGCTCACCCGGGACAGGGGAATACAACACTGAAGCTTTCTTT. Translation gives CASSPGTGEYNTEAFF.

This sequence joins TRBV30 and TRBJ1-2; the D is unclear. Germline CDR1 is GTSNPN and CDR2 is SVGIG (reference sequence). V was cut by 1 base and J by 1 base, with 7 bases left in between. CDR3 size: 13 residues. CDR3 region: CAWSGNRNYGYTF. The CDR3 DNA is TGTGCCTGGAGTGGCAATCGTAACTATGGCTACACCTTC.

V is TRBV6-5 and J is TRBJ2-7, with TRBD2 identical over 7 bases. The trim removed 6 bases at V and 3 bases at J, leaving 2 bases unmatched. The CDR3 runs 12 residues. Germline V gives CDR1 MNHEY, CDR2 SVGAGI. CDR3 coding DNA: TGTGCCAGCAGCGGGACTAACTACGAGCAGTACTTC. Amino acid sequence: CASSGTNYEQYF.

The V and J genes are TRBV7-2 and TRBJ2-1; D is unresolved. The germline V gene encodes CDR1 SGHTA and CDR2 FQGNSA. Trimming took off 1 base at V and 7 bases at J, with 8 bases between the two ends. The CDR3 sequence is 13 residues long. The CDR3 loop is CASSLGAGNEQFF. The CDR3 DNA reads TGTGCCAGCAGCTTAGGGGCAGGTAATGAGCAGTTCTTC.

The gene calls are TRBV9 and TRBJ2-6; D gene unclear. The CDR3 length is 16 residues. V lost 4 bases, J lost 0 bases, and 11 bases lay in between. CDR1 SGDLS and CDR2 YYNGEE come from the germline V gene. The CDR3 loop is CASSFGPDSGANVLTF. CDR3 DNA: TGTGCCAGCAGCTTTGGACCCGACTCTGGGGCCAACGTCCTGACTTTC. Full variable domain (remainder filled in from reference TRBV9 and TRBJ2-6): DSGVTQTPKHLITATGQRVTLRCSPRSGDLSVYWYQQSLDQGLQFLIQYYNGEERAKGNILERFSAQQFPDLHSELNLSSLELGDSALYFCASSFGPDSGANVLTFGAGSRLTVL.

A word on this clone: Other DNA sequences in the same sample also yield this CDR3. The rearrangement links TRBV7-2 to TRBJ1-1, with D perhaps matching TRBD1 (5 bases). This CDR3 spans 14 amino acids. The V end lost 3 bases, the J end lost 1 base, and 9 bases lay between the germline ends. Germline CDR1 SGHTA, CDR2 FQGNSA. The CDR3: CASSFGQGNTEAFF. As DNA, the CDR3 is TGTGCCAGCAGCTTCGGGCAGGGGAACACTGAAGCTTTCTTT.